Listed here are 18 T cell receptor beta chains from one sample, sequenced in a study of human T cells and chemical hapten exposure. TCRdb ran MiXCR on the RACE reads and lists one entry per CDR3 protein. The table records 150,000 to 200,000 distinct CDR3 sequences, around 30% of them present only once. As for time point: pre-sensitization, week 0. Treatment defined: therapeutic diphenylcyclopropenone sensitization with weekly scalp DPC. The material sequenced was whole blood, taken in connection with sensitization to the hapten diphenylcyclopropenone (DPC). These receptors all stem from a woman in her thirties with alopecia areata. Some clones in this sample may be carry-over from other donors' samples.

The table lists this clonotype with a few counts. V is TRBV18 and J is TRBJ2-2; weak D call: TRBD2 (6 bases). Germline V CDR1 and CDR2: KGHSH, LQKENI. The germline V and J ends were trimmed by 3 bases and 0 bases, with 17 bases remaining between them. The length of the CDR3 is 18 residues. The CDR3 region has the DNA TGTGCCAGCTCACCGACTAGGGCCGGGACGTCGAACACCGGGGAGCTGTTTTTT. Its protein is CASSPTRAGTSNTGELFF.

A few counts support this clonotype. CDR3 protein: CASSLAGSNTEAFF. Here the CDR3 DNA reads TGTGCCAGCAGTTTAGCAGGGAGTAACACTGAAGCTTTCTTT. The chain carries TRBV28 and TRBJ1-1, with D tentatively TRBD1 (5 bases). CDR1 MDHEN and CDR2 SYDVKM come from the germline V gene. Between the trimmed V and J ends, which lost 2 bases and 2 bases, there was a span of 9 bases. CDR3 length equals 14 residues.

This clonotype was counted a few times. The chain couples TRBV29-1 to TRBJ1-2; D remains unclear. The V gene lost 4 bases and the J gene lost 4 bases, with 13 bases spanning the gap. This CDR3 region has 13 residues. Germline values: CDR1 SQVTM, CDR2 ANQGSEA. The CDR3 region has the DNA TGCAGCGTTGGTTACAAGTATCCCTATGGCTACACCTTC. Translating it yields CSVGYKYPYGYTF.

J is TRBJ2-7 and V is TRBV4-1; TRBD2 agrees at 10 bases. The V and J ends lost 2 bases and 1 base, in that order; junction bases with no gene match: 5. CDR1 MGHRA and CDR2 YSYEKL come from the germline V gene. The CDR3 has 16 residues. The CDR3 DNA follows: TGCGCCAGCAGCCAACCACTAGCGGGGTTATCCTACGAGCAGTACTTC. Its translation is CASSQPLAGLSYEQYF.

This clonotype was observed a handful of times. J is TRBJ2-3 and V is TRBV28; 7 nucleotides agree with TRBD2. This CDR3 has 18 amino acids. Looked up from germline, CDR1 is MDHEN and CDR2 is SYDVKM. Trimming took 2 bases from V and 2 from J; bases not matched to a gene: 13. CDR3 protein: CASSLHYWEGPDTDTQYF. CDR3 nucleotide sequence: TGTGCCAGCAGTTTACATTACTGGGAGGGTCCAGACACAGATACGCAGTATTTT.

The V and J genes are TRBV6-5 and TRBJ1-4; no reliable D call. Per the germline V gene, CDR1 is MNHEY and CDR2 is SVGAGI. The CDR3 length is 14 residues. The V end was cut by 2 bases, the J end by 0 bases, with 4 bases between. CDR3 amino acids: CASSYEATNEKLFF. CDR3 coding DNA: TGTGCCAGCAGTTACGAAGCAACTAATGAAAAACTGTTTTTT.

The V and J genes are TRBV29-1 and TRBJ1-1; the match to TRBD1 covers 10 bases. From germline, CDR1 is SQVTM and CDR2 ANQGSEA. The length of the CDR3 is 14 residues. Trimming at V came to 6 bases and at J to 5 bases, leaving 9 bases not matched to a gene. The CDR3 DNA reads as TGCAGCGTGGTCCCGGGACAGGGGTGGACTGAAGCTTTCTTT. Translating gives CSVVPGQGWTEAFF.

This clonotype was counted a few times. The chain carries TRBV29-1 and TRBJ1-2; D gene uncertain. Germline CDR1 reads SQVTM; CDR2 reads ANQGSEA. Trimming pared 0 bases from V and 3 bases from J, leaving 14 bases between. The CDR3 sequence is 15 residues long. CDR3 amino acids: CSVEDPGWGDYGYTF. In nucleotides, the CDR3 is TGCAGCGTTGAAGATCCGGGGTGGGGTGACTATGGCTACACCTTC.

This clonotype was observed a handful of times. This chain links TRBV6-5 with TRBJ1-4, with TRBD1 as a possible D gene (5 bases). CDR3 size: 15 residues. V lost 4 bases and J lost 8, with 17 bases in between. Germline values: CDR1 MNHEY, CDR2 SVGAGI. The CDR3 DNA follows: TGTGCCAGCAGTTTCTCGACGGGACTTAGGGAAAAACTGTTTTTT. Translated: CASSFSTGLREKLFF.

This clonotype showed up just a few times. The J gene is TRBJ2-2, the V gene TRBV27, with a tentative D call TRBD2 (6 bases). This CDR3 has 13 amino acids. Trimming took off 4 bases at V and 3 bases at J, with 6 bases between the two ends. The germline gives CDR1 MNHEY, CDR2 SMNVEV (reference sequence). CDR3 in DNA: TGTGCCAGCAGTTGGGGGGACACCGGGGAGCTGTTTTTT. It translates to CASSWGDTGELFF.

This chain joins TRBV18 and TRBJ1-1; perhaps TRBD1 as D (6 bases). V was shortened by 2 bases and J by 4 bases, with 11 bases between the two germline ends. Germline CDR1 and CDR2: KGHSH and LQKENI. This CDR3 contains 14 residues. The CDR3 DNA sequence: TGTGCCAGCTCACCAACAGGGCGGGGCACTGAAGCTTTCTTT. Translation: CASSPTGRGTEAFF.

This clonotype was seen just once. The rearrangement uses TRBV28 and TRBJ2-4; 7 bases are shared with TRBD1. Looked up from germline, CDR1 is MDHEN and CDR2 is SYDVKM. V lost 7 bases to trimming and J lost 0 bases; unmatched junction nucleotides: 12. The CDR3 is 17 residues long. This CDR3 reads CASNGWGTVIAKNIQYF. The CDR3 region has the DNA TGTGCCAGCAATGGCTGGGGGACAGTCATAGCCAAAAACATTCAGTACTTC.

This clonotype was observed at least ten times. The chain has TRBV19 and TRBJ1-6, with D unclear. This CDR3 contains 15 residues. The germline V gene encodes CDR1 LNHDA and CDR2 SQIVND (reference sequence). The V and J ends lost 9 bases and 9 bases respectively, with 21 bases between them. The CDR3: CASQLFKGVGSPLHF. For the CDR3, the DNA is TGTGCCAGCCAGCTTTTCAAGGGTGTAGGTTCACCCCTCCACTTT.

The V and J genes are TRBV6-5 and TRBJ2-3, with 7 bases that match TRBD2. Looked up from germline, CDR1 is MNHEY and CDR2 is SVGAGI. V trimming: 0 bases; J trimming: 5 bases; junction bases outside the gene matches: 2. The CDR3 has 14 residues. The CDR3 nucleotides are TGTGCCAGCAGTTACTCGGCGGGGGTAGATACGCAGTATTTT. It translates to CASSYSAGVDTQYF.

The V call is TRBV28, the J call TRBJ2-7; a possible D gene is TRBD2 (7 bases). The germline CDR1 and CDR2 sequences are MDHEN and SYDVKM. The CDR3 consists of 14 residues. The V and J ends lost 7 bases and 0 bases respectively, with 13 bases between them. CDR3 in DNA: TGTGCCAGCAAGCGGGACACGAGCTCCTACGAGCAGTACTTC. Translation: CASKRDTSSYEQYF. Complete variable domain (other parts from reference TRBV28 and TRBJ2-7): DVKVTQSSRYLVKRTGEKVFLECVQDMDHENMFWYRQDPGLGLRLIYFSYDVKMKEKGDIPEGYSVSREKKERFSLILESASTNQTSMYLCASKRDTSSYEQYFGPGTRLTVT.

The rearrangement uses TRBV5-1 and TRBJ1-5, with D tentatively TRBD1 (5 bases). The germline V gene encodes CDR1 SGHRS and CDR2 YFSETQ. The CDR3 runs 15 residues. V lost 0 bases and J lost 7, with 14 bases in between. The CDR3 sequence is CASSLAPNTGQPQHF. The CDR3 DNA sequence: TGCGCCAGCAGCTTGGCCCCGAATACAGGACAGCCCCAGCATTTT. Supplemented by reference TRBV5-1 and TRBJ1-5, the full variable domain reads KAGVTQTPRYLIKTRGQQVTLSCSPISGHRSVSWYQQTPGQGLQFLFEYFSETQRNKGNFPGRFSGRQFSNSRSEMNVSTLELGDSALYLCASSLAPNTGQPQHFGDGTRLSIL.

CDR3 in amino acids: CSAGRGGRYEQFF. Here the CDR3 DNA reads TGCAGTGCAGGGAGGGGGGGTCGGTATGAGCAGTTCTTC. This chain links TRBV20-1 with TRBJ2-1; maybe TRBD2 (7 bases). The CDR3 is made up of 13 amino acids. Germline values: CDR1 DFQATT, CDR2 SNEGSKA (reference sequence). The ends were cut back, 6 bases at V and 8 bases at J, with 17 bases in the middle.

There are a few counts of this clonotype. V and J are TRBV28 and TRBJ2-7; 9 bases align to TRBD1. CDR1 is MDHEN, CDR2 SYDVKM, per germline. Losses at the gene ends were 7 bases for V and 5 bases for J; bases not matched to a gene: 9. The CDR3 sequence is 14 residues long. The CDR3 DNA follows: TGTGCCAGCACCCCGGGACAGGGAATCGACGAGCAGTACTTC. Translating gives CASTPGQGIDEQYF.